This TCR beta chain was retrieved from a study of CD8 T cells in Susac syndrome. TEMRA cells were FACS-enriched, while CD8+ and CD4+ T cells were negatively isolated. An input of about 0.5 to 1 ug of RNA was subjected to reverse transcription using random hexamers. Multiplex PCR with immunoSEQ amplified the TCR beta CDR3 across 54 Vbeta and 13 Jbeta. TCRdb itself ran the immunoSEQ multiplex PCR reads through MiXCR, one entry per CDR3 protein. The sample has 150,000 to 200,000 distinct CDR3 sequences; approximately 96% are singletons. The TCR was taken from a human donor with multiple sclerosis. The sequenced sample was CD8+ T cells from PBMCs.

The CDR3 region has the DNA TGCAGCGTTAATTGGCAGGCTGAAGCTTTCTTT. It encodes CSVNWQAEAFF. The chain joins TRBV29-1 to TRBJ1-1; D is uncertain. Trimming removed 5 bases from V and 6 bases from J, with 10 bases in between. The CDR3 spans 11 residues. Germline V lookup: CDR1 SQVTM, CDR2 ANQGSEA.